A single sample is the source of the 9 T cell receptor beta chains below, sequenced in a study of breast tumors, draining lymph nodes, adjacent tissues. TCRdb analysed the multiplex PCR reads with MiXCR anew, one entry per CDR3 protein. The sample records approximately 21,000 distinct CDR3 sequences, 41% being singletons. Specimen: breast tumor tissue. The receptors here all came from a female donor with breast cancer. Some clones in this sample may be carry-over from other donors' samples.

In its sample, this clonotype was seen many times. This chain joins TRBV4-1 and TRBJ1-2, with 7 bases lining up with TRBD1. The CDR3 extends over 16 amino acids. Looked up from germline, CDR1 is MGHRA and CDR2 is YSYEKL. Trimming cost V 0 bases and J 5 bases; bases outside gene matches: 9. CDR3 in amino acids: CASSQDPAGGKYGYTF. For the CDR3, the DNA is TGCGCCAGCAGCCAAGATCCCGCAGGGGGGAAATATGGCTACACCTTC.

Comments on this clonotype: A read error may produce the germline difference seen at one junction end. CDR3 loop: CASSPRVVSHTDSQYF. Here the CDR3 DNA reads TGTGCCAGCAGCCCCCGCGTGGTTTCCCACACAGATTCGCAGTATTTT. The chain carries TRBV7-9 and TRBJ2-3; D not certain. The CDR3 runs to 16 residues. Germline V gene lookup returns CDR1 SEHNR and CDR2 FQNEAQ (reference sequence).

The V gene is TRBV9, the J gene TRBJ2-2, with D perhaps being TRBD1 or TRBD2 (5 bases each). V gave up 1 base and J gave up 3 bases, with 10 bases separating them. Germline V gives CDR1 SGDLS, CDR2 YYNGEE. The CDR3 totals 15 residues. The CDR3 sequence is CASSVRGVDTGELFF. CDR3 DNA sequence: TGTGCCAGCAGCGTACGAGGGGTGGACACCGGGGAGCTGTTTTTT.

The rearrangement links TRBV19 to TRBJ2-7; tentative D call: TRBD1 (6 bases). The V gene's germline CDR1 is LNHDA and CDR2 SQIVND (reference sequence). The CDR3 runs 13 residues. The germline V and J ends were trimmed by 5 bases and 6 bases, with 14 bases remaining between them. CDR3 residues: CASSHRTVVEQYF. The CDR3 coding sequence is TGTGCCAGTAGTCACCGGACAGTCGTCGAGCAGTACTTC.

The rearrangement uses TRBV25-1 and TRBJ1-2; 8 nucleotides align to TRBD1. The J segment lost 4 bases and the V segment lost 6 bases, leaving 1 base of the junction unmatched. Germline-derived CDR1 and CDR2 are MGHDK and SYGVNS. There are 12 residues in the CDR3. CDR3 DNA: TGTGCCAGCAGGGGGACAGGCTATGGCTACACCTTC. It is translated as CASRGTGYGYTF.

Of note for this clonotype: Mismatch with germline at one junction end may stem from a read error. The V and J genes are TRBV7-2 and TRBJ2-5; D is undetermined. The CDR3 runs to 12 residues. Germline V lookup: CDR1 SGHTA, CDR2 FQGNSA. As DNA, the CDR3 is TGTGCCAGCAGCTTCCAGCAAGAGACCCTCCACTTC. This codes for CASSFQQETLHF.

This clonotype came up many times. The rearrangement joins TRBV7-2 to TRBJ2-6; D uncertain. Germline CDR1 reads SGHTA; CDR2 reads FQGNSA. The ends were cut back, 5 bases at V and 2 bases at J, with 7 bases in the middle. The CDR3 sequence is 14 residues long. The CDR3 DNA reads as TGTGCCAGCAGCGCCGAGGCTGGGGCCAACGTCCTGACTTTC. The encoded protein is CASSAEAGANVLTF.

The V gene is TRBV20-1, the J gene TRBJ2-7; 8 bases fit TRBD2. This CDR3 has 14 amino acids. Germline-derived CDR1 and CDR2 are DFQATT and SNEGSKA (reference sequence). After removal of 6 bases from V and 6 bases from J, the junction contained 13 bases not matched to a gene. The CDR3 loop is CSASPGLEISEQYF. In DNA form, the CDR3 reads TGCAGTGCGTCGCCGGGACTAGAAATTTCCGAGCAGTACTTC.

This clonotype turned up a few times. The chain's CDR3 is CASRKPNQPQHF. The CDR3 DNA reads as TGTGCCAGCAGAAAACCCAATCAGCCCCAGCATTTT. This sequence joins TRBV6-2 or TRBV6-3 and TRBJ1-5, with D unresolved. This CDR3 spans 12 amino acids. Germline lookup yields CDR1 MNHEY and CDR2 SVGEGT. The V gene lost 6 bases and the J gene lost 3 bases, with 6 bases spanning the gap.